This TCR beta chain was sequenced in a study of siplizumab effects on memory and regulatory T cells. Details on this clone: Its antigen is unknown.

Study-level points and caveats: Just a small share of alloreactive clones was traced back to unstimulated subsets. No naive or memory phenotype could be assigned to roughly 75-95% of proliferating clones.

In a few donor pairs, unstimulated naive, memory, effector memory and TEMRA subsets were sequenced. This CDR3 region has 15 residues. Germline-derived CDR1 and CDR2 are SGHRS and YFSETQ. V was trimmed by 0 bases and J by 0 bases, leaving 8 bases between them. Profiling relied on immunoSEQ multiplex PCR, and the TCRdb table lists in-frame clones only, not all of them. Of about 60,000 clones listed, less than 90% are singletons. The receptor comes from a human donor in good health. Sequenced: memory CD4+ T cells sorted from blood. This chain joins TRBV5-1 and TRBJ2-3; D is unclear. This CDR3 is CASSLDRPSTDTQYF. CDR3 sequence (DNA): TGCGCCAGCAGCTTGGACAGACCTAGCACAGATACGCAGTATTTT. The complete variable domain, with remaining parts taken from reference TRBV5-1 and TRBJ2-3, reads KAGVTQTPRYLIKTRGQQVTLSCSPISGHRSVSWYQQTPGQGLQFLFEYFSETQRNKGNFPGRFSGRQFSNSRSEMNVSTLELGDSALYLCASSLDRPSTDTQYFGPGTRLTVL.